This T cell receptor (beta chain) was captured by sequencing in a study of shared clonotypes between healthy human individuals. Study as a whole: Each donor had three CD4 naive, three CD4 memory, two CD8 naive and one CD8 memory plate.

Naive CD8 populations comprised CD45RO-negative cells positively selected for CCR7, excluding terminally differentiated effector memory CD45RA+ cells. Using immunoSEQ multiplex PCR, the repertoire was profiled, and TCRdb retains in-frame clones only, with some absent. In the table there are under 2,000,000 clones, less than 95% of which are singletons. V was shortened by 7 bases and J by 3 bases, with 17 bases between the two germline ends. Germline V gives CDR1 MNHNY, CDR2 SVGAGI (reference sequence). This CDR3 has 15 amino acids. Sequenced input: naive CD8+ T cells sorted from blood. The sequence was collected from a young man in good health. The rearrangement links TRBV6-6 to TRBJ2-3, with a weak D call TRBD1 (6 bases). CDR3 DNA sequence: TGTGCCAGCAACCGAGTCAGGGGTTGGACAGATACGCAGTATTTT. It encodes CASNRVRGWTDTQYF.